This entry is about one T cell receptor (beta chain). This record comes from a study of T cell changes during pregnancy in multiple sclerosis. V was pared by 4 bases and J by 1 base, with 7 bases of the junction left unmatched. The CDR3 is made up of 16 amino acids. Germline lookup yields CDR1 SGDLS and CDR2 YYNGEE. Produced via immunoSEQ multiplex PCR; TCRdb's table is partial and in-frame only. The sample shows 33,000 or so clones, around 91% of them seen only once. V is TRBV9 and J is TRBJ2-7; 11 bases agree with TRBD2. This receptor was identified in a female donor in good health, enrolled as a control in a pregnancy study. The source material was CD8+ T cells from peripheral blood mononuclear cells, sampled in the second trimester of pregnancy. The CDR3 bases are TGTGCCAGCAGCTCACCCACTAGCGGGGGATCCTACGAGCAGTACTTC. This translates into CASSSPTSGGSYEQYF.